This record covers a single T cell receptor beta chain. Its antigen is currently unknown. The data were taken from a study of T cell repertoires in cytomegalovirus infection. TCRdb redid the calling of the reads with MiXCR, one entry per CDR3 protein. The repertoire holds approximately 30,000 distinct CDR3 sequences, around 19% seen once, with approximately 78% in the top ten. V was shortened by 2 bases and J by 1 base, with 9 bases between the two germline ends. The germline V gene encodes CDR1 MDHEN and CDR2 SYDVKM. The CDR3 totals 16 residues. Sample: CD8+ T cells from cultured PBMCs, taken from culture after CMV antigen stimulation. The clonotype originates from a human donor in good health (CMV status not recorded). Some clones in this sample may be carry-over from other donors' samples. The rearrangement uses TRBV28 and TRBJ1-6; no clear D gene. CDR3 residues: CASSLVGGSYNSPLHF. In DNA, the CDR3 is TGTGCCAGCAGTTTAGTAGGAGGTTCCTATAATTCACCCCTCCACTTT.